This is a list of T cell receptor beta chains from one sample in a study of blood T cell repertoires in COVID-19. Assay used: immunoSEQ multiplex PCR; TCRdb lists only in-frame clones, some missing. Of approximately 140,000 clones in the sample, 87% are singletons; the top ten hold around 4.5%. The material sequenced was peripheral blood. The origin of the receptors is a middle-aged woman with acute or convalescent COVID-19. Each CDR3 is given with its conserved first and last residue. The order of the fields is D gene, V gene, clone size, J gene, CDR3 protein, CDR3 DNA. The D gene is left open where the match is weak. Clone size is stated in some rows and not others, as once, few, many or a class when expanded.

d_call: -
v_call: TRBV7-8
clone_size: -
j_call: TRBJ1-1
cdr3_aa: CASSLGSGQNTEAFF
cdr3_nt: TGTGCCAGCAGCTTAGGGTCCGGACAGAACACTGAAGCTTTCTTT

d_call: -
v_call: TRBV5-1
clone_size: -
j_call: TRBJ2-7
cdr3_aa: CASSLGTGTLGEQYF
cdr3_nt: TGCGCCAGCAGCTTGGGCACAGGAACCCTTGGCGAGCAGTACTTC

d_call: -
v_call: TRBV7-2
clone_size: -
j_call: TRBJ1-4
cdr3_aa: CASSLGGTGEKLFF
cdr3_nt: TGTGCCAGCAGCTTGGGGGGGACGGGTGAAAAACTGTTTTTT

d_call: -
v_call: TRBV19
clone_size: -
j_call: TRBJ1-1
cdr3_aa: CASSLMELRTEAFF
cdr3_nt: TGTGCCAGTAGTCTCATGGAGTTAAGGACTGAAGCTTTCTTT

d_call: -
v_call: TRBV5-6
clone_size: -
j_call: TRBJ1-1
cdr3_aa: CASSLLPTEAAFF
cdr3_nt: TGTGCCAGCAGCTTACTTCCTACGGAGGCGGCTTTCTTT

d_call: -
v_call: TRBV5-5
clone_size: -
j_call: TRBJ2-5
cdr3_aa: CASSLDGGRETQYF
cdr3_nt: TGTGCCAGCAGCTTGGACGGGGGTCGGGAGACCCAGTACTTC

d_call: -
v_call: TRBV6-5
clone_size: -
j_call: TRBJ2-5
cdr3_aa: CASSYFDRKETQYF
cdr3_nt: TGTGCCAGCAGTTACTTCGACAGGAAAGAGACCCAGTACTTC

d_call: -
v_call: TRBV5-5
clone_size: -
j_call: TRBJ1-5
cdr3_aa: CASSLGPEQPQHF
cdr3_nt: TGTGCCAGCAGCTTGGGTCCGGAGCAGCCCCAGCATTTT

d_call: TRBD2
v_call: TRBV28
clone_size: -
j_call: TRBJ2-7
cdr3_aa: CASSLYGLAGGYEQYF
cdr3_nt: TGTGCCAGCAGTTTATACGGACTAGCGGGGGGATACGAGCAGTACTTC

d_call: -
v_call: TRBV28
clone_size: -
j_call: TRBJ1-2
cdr3_aa: CASSYVPSGSNGYTF
cdr3_nt: TGTGCCAGCAGTTACGTGCCCTCGGGGTCGAATGGCTACACCTTC

d_call: TRBD1
v_call: TRBV28
clone_size: once
j_call: TRBJ2-7
cdr3_aa: CASPSGTGGNYEQYF
cdr3_nt: TGTGCCAGCCCTTCCGGGACAGGGGGCAACTACGAGCAGTACTTC

d_call: -
v_call: TRBV29-1
clone_size: -
j_call: TRBJ2-2
cdr3_aa: CSVAMGLDTGELFF
cdr3_nt: TGCAGCGTTGCTATGGGACTCGACACCGGGGAGCTGTTTTTT

d_call: -
v_call: TRBV30
clone_size: -
j_call: TRBJ2-2
cdr3_aa: CAWSQGGELFF
cdr3_nt: TGTGCCTGGAGTCAGGGCGGGGAGCTGTTTTTT

d_call: TRBD1
v_call: TRBV14
clone_size: -
j_call: TRBJ2-5
cdr3_aa: CASSQGGFDRDQETQYF
cdr3_nt: TGTGCCAGCAGCCAAGGTGGGTTCGACAGGGACCAAGAGACCCAGTACTTC

d_call: -
v_call: TRBV12-3/TRBV12-4
clone_size: -
j_call: TRBJ1-1
cdr3_aa: CASSSGQDPGGFF
cdr3_nt: TGTGCCAGCAGTTCAGGGCAGGACCCCGGTGGTTTCTTT

d_call: TRBD1
v_call: TRBV18
clone_size: -
j_call: TRBJ2-2
cdr3_aa: CASSPPSRTGNTGELFF
cdr3_nt: TGTGCCAGCTCACCACCGTCCAGGACAGGGAACACCGGGGAGCTGTTTTTT

d_call: -
v_call: TRBV5-6
clone_size: -
j_call: TRBJ1-5
cdr3_aa: CASSSGGGSQPQHF
cdr3_nt: TGTGCCAGCAGCTCCGGAGGTGGCTCTCAGCCCCAGCATTTT

d_call: TRBD1
v_call: TRBV5-5
clone_size: once
j_call: TRBJ1-1
cdr3_aa: CASSPQGTRGTEAFF
cdr3_nt: TGTGCCAGCAGTCCACAGGGGACGAGAGGAACTGAAGCTTTCTTT

d_call: TRBD2
v_call: TRBV27
clone_size: -
j_call: TRBJ2-3
cdr3_aa: CASSFSLAGGPSSTDTQYF
cdr3_nt: TGTGCCAGCAGTTTTTCACTAGCGGGGGGACCCTCTAGCACAGATACGCAGTATTTT

d_call: -
v_call: TRBV5-6
clone_size: -
j_call: TRBJ1-3
cdr3_aa: CASSPQIGSRNTIYF
cdr3_nt: TGTGCCAGCAGCCCACAGATTGGCTCTCGGAACACCATATATTTT

d_call: TRBD1
v_call: TRBV5-1
clone_size: -
j_call: TRBJ2-7
cdr3_aa: CASSLNQGAYEQYF
cdr3_nt: TGCGCCAGCAGCTTAAACCAGGGGGCTTACGAGCAGTACTTC

d_call: TRBD1
v_call: TRBV2
clone_size: -
j_call: TRBJ2-7
cdr3_aa: CASNIPGQGVYEQYF
cdr3_nt: TGTGCCAGCAACATCCCGGGACAGGGAGTCTACGAGCAGTACTTC

d_call: TRBD2
v_call: TRBV7-3
clone_size: -
j_call: TRBJ2-1
cdr3_aa: CASSLTRVAGNEQFF
cdr3_nt: TGTGCCAGCAGCTTAACACGGGTAGCGGGCAATGAGCAGTTCTTC

d_call: -
v_call: TRBV12-3/TRBV12-4
clone_size: -
j_call: TRBJ1-2
cdr3_aa: CASSFPANYGYTF
cdr3_nt: TGTGCCAGCAGTTTCCCAGCTAACTATGGCTACACCTTC

d_call: TRBD2
v_call: TRBV7-3
clone_size: -
j_call: TRBJ2-5
cdr3_aa: CASSLIGGARETQYF
cdr3_nt: TGTGCCAGCAGCTTAATCGGGGGGGCCAGAGAGACCCAGTACTTC

d_call: -
v_call: TRBV6-5
clone_size: -
j_call: TRBJ1-5
cdr3_aa: CASRGATDGNQPQHF
cdr3_nt: TGTGCCAGCAGGGGAGCTACCGACGGCAATCAGCCCCAGCATTTT

d_call: -
v_call: TRBV6-4
clone_size: -
j_call: TRBJ2-2
cdr3_aa: CASRGGDTGELFF
cdr3_nt: TGTGCCAGCAGGGGGGGTGACACCGGGGAGCTGTTTTTT

d_call: TRBD1
v_call: TRBV28
clone_size: -
j_call: TRBJ1-1
cdr3_aa: CASSLGQGGTEAFF
cdr3_nt: TGTGCCAGCAGTTTAGGACAGGGAGGCACTGAAGCTTTCTTT